The next 24 T cell receptor beta chains were all read from a single sample in a study of vaccination and CD4 T cells after COVID-19. Researchers used the Oncomine TCR Beta short-read assay to sequence DNA from cultured CD4+ T cells. Each CDR3 protein is one row after TCRdb ran MiXCR on the PCR reads. The sample includes 15,000 to 20,000 distinct CDR3 sequences, 78% seen only once; the top ten take about 17%. Antigen specificity for these receptors is unknown. Treatment given: approximately 11-day PBMC culture with coronavirus spike peptide pools or control peptides (ViraFEST assay). The material sequenced was CD4+ T cells from blood, cultured in vitro, taken after SARS-CoV-2 vaccination. These receptors originate from a human donor who received a COVID-19 vaccine.

The chain recombines TRBV7-9 with TRBJ2-7, with D perhaps TRBD1 (6 bases). Trimming cost V 5 bases and J 1 base, with 12 bases left between them. This CDR3 has 14 amino acids. CDR1 is SEHNR and CDR2 is FQNEAQ in the germline V gene (reference sequence). This chain's CDR3 is CASSLGQTSYEQYF. The CDR3 bases are TGTGCCAGCAGCCTCGGACAGACTTCCTACGAGCAGTACTTC. Based on the CDR3 plus reference TRBV7-9 and TRBJ2-7, the full variable domain is DTGVSQNPRHKITKRGQNVTFRCDPISEHNRLYWYRQTLGQGPEFLTYFQNEAQLEKSRLLSDRFSAERPKGSFSTLEIQRTEQGDSAMYLCASSLGQTSYEQYFGPGTRLTVT.

This sequence joins TRBV10-3 and TRBJ1-2; perhaps TRBD1 as D (6 bases). Trimming shortened V by 2 bases and J by 4 bases, and 20 bases separated the two germline ends. The CDR3 spans 17 residues. Germline V gives CDR1 ENHRY, CDR2 SYGVKD. CDR3 loop: CAISESQITGSAYGYTF. In DNA form, the CDR3 reads TGTGCCATCAGTGAGAGCCAAATTACAGGGTCTGCCTATGGCTACACCTTC.

This chain joins TRBV5-4 and TRBJ1-5; no firm D call. V was pared by 1 base and J by 2 bases, with 4 bases between. CDR1 is SGHNT and CDR2 is YYREEE in the germline V gene (reference sequence). This CDR3 spans 13 amino acids. The chain's CDR3 is CASSLLGNQPQHF. The CDR3, as DNA: TGTGCCAGCAGCTTGTTGGGCAATCAGCCCCAGCATTTT.

The rearrangement links TRBV6-5 to TRBJ1-2; tentative D call: TRBD1 (6 bases). The CDR3 extends over 17 amino acids. Germline CDR1 reads MNHEY; CDR2 reads SVGAGI. Trimming stripped 0 bases from V and 2 bases from J, with 16 bases between. The CDR3 loop is CASSYSSRGRGNYGYTF. The CDR3 nucleotides read TGTGCCAGCAGTTACTCGAGTAGGGGCAGGGGCAACTATGGCTACACCTTC.

This chain links TRBV20-1 with TRBJ2-3; 9 nucleotides match TRBD1. The CDR3 sequence is 18 residues long. CDR1 is DFQATT, CDR2 SNEGSKA, per germline (reference sequence). Germline trimming cut 0 bases from V and 3 bases from J; bases unmatched to any gene: 13. The DNA of the CDR3 is TGCAGTGCTAGAGATCGACCCTCCCGGACAGGGGAAACAGATACGCAGTATTTT. Protein: CSARDRPSRTGETDTQYF.

The chain has TRBV20-1 and TRBJ2-3; D is unresolved. The CDR3 is 13 residues long. In germline, CDR1 is DFQATT, CDR2 SNEGSKA (reference sequence). Trimming cost V 0 bases and J 0 bases, with 4 bases left between them. CDR3 region: CSARDASTDTQYF. The CDR3 DNA sequence: TGCAGTGCTAGAGATGCTAGCACAGATACGCAGTATTTT.

The chain joins TRBV7-6 to TRBJ2-3, with D possibly matching TRBD2 (6 bases). The CDR3 is 15 amino acids. V was trimmed by 7 bases and J by 4 bases, leaving 18 bases between them. CDR1 is SGHVS, CDR2 FNYEAQ, per germline. The CDR3 here is CASTRGGQGSDTQYF. The CDR3 nucleotides read TGTGCCAGCACCCGAGGAGGGCAGGGTTCAGATACGCAGTATTTT. The full variable domain, with the rest looked up from reference TRBV7-6 and TRBJ2-3, is GAGVSQSPRYKVTKRGQDVALRCDPISGHVSLYWYRQALGQGPEFLTYFNYEAQQDKSGLPNDRFSAERPEGSISTLTIQRTEQRDSAMYRCASTRGGQGSDTQYFGPGTRLTVL.

The chain combines TRBV6-1 with TRBJ2-4; D ambiguous. The germline V gene encodes CDR1 MNHNS and CDR2 SASEGT. The germline V and J ends were trimmed by 2 bases and 6 bases, with 5 bases remaining between them. This CDR3 comprises 12 residues. Here the CDR3 DNA reads TGTGCCAGCAGTGAAATTTCAAACATTCAGTACTTC. Translation: CASSEISNIQYF.

The genes are TRBV7-2 and TRBJ2-3; D perhaps matches TRBD2 (6 bases). This CDR3 spans 16 amino acids. Trimming removed 5 bases from V and 6 bases from J, with 21 bases in between. The germline gives CDR1 SGHTA, CDR2 FQGNSA. The CDR3 sequence: CASSPLSGPIWDTQYF. The CDR3 coding sequence is TGTGCCAGCAGCCCCCTGAGCGGGCCAATCTGGGATACGCAGTATTTT.

This clonotype was picked up a small number of times. This rearrangement joins TRBV12-3 or TRBV12-4 to TRBJ1-2; D is perhaps TRBD1 (5 bases). The CDR3 consists of 15 residues. The V gene lost 2 bases and the J gene lost 3 bases, with 13 bases spanning the gap. In DNA, the CDR3 is TGTGCCAGCAGTTTATGGGACCGTGGGGACTATGGCTACACCTTC. Translation: CASSLWDRGDYGYTF.

The chain is built from TRBV28 and TRBJ2-3, with 11 bases aligning to TRBD2. V trimming: 4 bases; J trimming: 2 bases; junction bases outside the gene matches: 8. Germline V CDR1 and CDR2: MDHEN, SYDVKM. This CDR3 comprises 17 residues. CDR3 region: CASSSTRSGGATDTQYF. Here the CDR3 DNA reads TGTGCCAGCAGTTCTACCCGTAGCGGGGGGGCCACAGATACGCAGTATTTT.

The chain carries TRBV12-3 or TRBV12-4 and TRBJ2-5, with D perhaps assigned TRBD1 or TRBD2 (5 bases each). This CDR3 contains 15 residues. The V end was cut by 2 bases, the J end by 3 bases, with 13 bases between. This CDR3 is CASSLWGRRKETQYF. Written as DNA, the CDR3 is TGTGCCAGCAGTTTATGGGGACGAAGAAAAGAGACCCAGTACTTC.

Only one count was recorded for this clonotype. The J gene is TRBJ1-6, the V gene TRBV20-1; no clear D. The length of the CDR3 is 14 residues. Trimming stripped 3 bases from V and 8 bases from J, with 14 bases between. Germline V CDR1 and CDR2: DFQATT, SNEGSKA (reference sequence). In DNA, the CDR3 is TGCAGTGCTAGGACGGGGTACCGGGATTCACCCCTCCACTTT. It translates to CSARTGYRDSPLHF.

The chain has TRBV5-1 and TRBJ1-2; TRBD1 matches at 7 bases. The V gene's germline CDR1 is SGHRS and CDR2 YFSETQ. This CDR3 has 14 amino acids. V lost 4 bases and J lost 3; bases outside the gene matches: 6. The CDR3 protein is CASSIRQGDYGYTF. The CDR3 nucleotides read TGCGCCAGCAGCATACGACAGGGCGACTATGGCTACACCTTC.

This clonotype ranks as hyperexpanded. J is TRBJ2-3 and V is TRBV2, with unresolved D. V was pared by 5 bases and J by 0 bases, with 15 bases between. Per the germline V gene, CDR1 is SNHLY and CDR2 is FYNNEI. This CDR3 comprises 16 residues. The CDR3 nucleotides are TGTGCCAGCAGTTACGGTGCTATGCTTAGCACAGATACGCAGTATTTT. Translating it yields CASSYGAMLSTDTQYF. The full variable domain, in which reference TRBV2 and TRBJ2-3 provide the parts outside the CDR3, is EPEVTQTPSHQVTQMGQEVILRCVPISNHLYFYWYRQILGQKVEFLVSFYNNEISEKSEIFDDQFSVERPDGSNFTLKIRSTKLEDSAMYFCASSYGAMLSTDTQYFGPGTRLTVL.

This clonotype was detected only a few times. The V and J genes are TRBV19 and TRBJ1-3; no clear D. The CDR3 has 16 residues. Trimming cost V 6 bases and J 0 bases, with 15 bases left between them. In germline, CDR1 is LNHDA, CDR2 SQIVND (reference sequence). The CDR3 region is CASRINEDPSGNTIYF. DNA of the CDR3: TGTGCCAGTAGGATTAACGAAGACCCCTCTGGAAACACCATATATTTT.

This chain joins TRBV15 and TRBJ2-5; TRBD2 matches 11 bases. The CDR3 has 14 amino acids. Germline V lookup: CDR1 LNHNV, CDR2 YYDKDF (reference sequence). J was trimmed by 4 bases and V by 3 bases; bases with no gene match: 1. CDR3 residues: CATSSTSGGETQYF. Here the CDR3 DNA reads TGTGCCACCAGCAGTACTAGCGGGGGAGAGACCCAGTACTTC.

This chain uses TRBV19 with TRBJ2-7; 7 bases map to TRBD2. The length of the CDR3 is 14 residues. Germline V gene data show CDR1 as LNHDA and CDR2 as SQIVND (reference sequence). Trimming removed 5 bases from V and 4 bases from J; junction bases left unmatched: 8. The CDR3 DNA is TGTGCCAGTAGTTCGACCGGGGGGACGTACGAGCAGTACTTC. Translated: CASSSTGGTYEQYF.

This sequence joins TRBV21-1 and TRBJ2-1; the DNA was not used to check the table's D call, TRBD1. TRBV21-1 has pseudogene status. This CDR3 spans 21 amino acids. The CDR3, as DNA: TGTGCCAGCAGCACACCCACGACCGGGACAGGGGGAATCCCATACTACAATGAGCAGTTCTTC. Translated, it gives CASSTPTTGTGGIPYYNEQFF.

The rearrangement links TRBV7-6 to TRBJ1-3; D is unclear. The CDR3 totals 16 residues. Germline values: CDR1 SGHVS, CDR2 FNYEAQ. V lost 2 bases and J lost 0, with 11 bases in between. The CDR3 is CASSLPTQDSGNTIYF. As DNA, the CDR3 is TGTGCCAGCAGCTTACCGACACAAGACTCTGGAAACACCATATATTTT.

The genes are TRBV6-1 and TRBJ2-5; tentative D call: TRBD2 (5 bases). The CDR3 totals 12 residues. Germline V gives CDR1 MNHNS, CDR2 SASEGT. Trimming took off 3 bases at V and 7 bases at J, with 9 bases between the two ends. The CDR3 reads CASSERARTQYF. The CDR3 DNA sequence: TGTGCCAGCAGTGAGCGGGCCCGGACCCAGTACTTC.

This sequence joins TRBV11-2 and TRBJ2-3; no clear D gene. This CDR3 contains 13 residues. V lost 1 base and J 4 bases, leaving 6 bases between the germline ends. The germline V gene has CDR1 SGHAT and CDR2 FQNNGV. The chain's CDR3 is CASSLAPPDTQYF. CDR3 nucleotide sequence: TGTGCCAGCAGCTTAGCCCCTCCAGATACGCAGTATTTT.

V gene TRBV6-2 or TRBV6-3 combines with J gene TRBJ2-3; 9 bases map to TRBD1. With 6 bases clipped from V and 3 bases from J, the junction kept 7 bases outside the gene matches. The CDR3 is 15 residues long. Germline CDR1 reads MNHEY; CDR2 reads SVGEGT. The DNA for the CDR3 is TGTGCCAGCAGCCGGGACAGGGACCGAACAGATACGCAGTATTTT. It codes for CASSRDRDRTDTQYF.

V is TRBV20-1 and J is TRBJ1-5; D ambiguous. CDR3 length: 14 amino acids. Germline values: CDR1 DFQATT, CDR2 SNEGSKA (reference sequence). Trimming left V 3 bases short and J 2 bases short, with 11 bases between. CDR3 sequence (DNA): TGCAGTGCTAGTATGGATGATGGCAATCAGCCCCAGCATTTT. It is translated as CSASMDDGNQPQHF.